This T cell receptor beta chain was retrieved from a study of blood T cell repertoires in COVID-19. Overall study context: Collection of acute and convalescent COVID-19 samples took place in the United States, Italy and Spain. In each case, the material was cDNA or gDNA derived from T cells, B-cell-depleted T cells, or PBMCs.

Enrollees, 18 to 89 years old, lived in about two dozen US areas. Measured with immunoSEQ multiplex PCR; TCRdb has only the in-frame clones, and not every one. The sample has some 250,000 clones, approximately 85% seen once. With 5 bases removed from V and 2 bases from J, the gap between germline ends came to 16 bases. The CDR3 spans 16 residues. CDR1 is LNHNV, CDR2 YYDKDF, per germline (reference sequence). The sample taken for sequencing was PBMCs or T cells enriched from blood (not recorded which). This sequence joins TRBV15 and TRBJ2-1; tentatively, D is TRBD2 (5 bases). The receptor's source is a woman aged 50 to 65 who had recovered from COVID-19. CDR3 sequence reads: CATSAYRGRTYNEQFF. The DNA of the CDR3 is TGTGCCACCAGCGCCTATCGGGGAAGGACCTACAATGAGCAGTTCTTC.